The next 11 T cell receptor beta chains were all read from a single sample in a study of vaccination and CD4 T cells after COVID-19. These TCRs' antigens remain unknown. Treatment meaning: roughly 10-day PBMC culture with coronavirus spike peptide pools or control peptides (ViraFEST assay). CD4+ T cells that had been cultured provided DNA sequenced with the Oncomine TCR Beta short-read assay. A single record per CDR3 protein comes from TCRdb applying MiXCR to the PCR reads. The table has some 11,000 distinct CDR3 sequences, 55% to 65% seen once; the top ten hold roughly 9%. This specimen consisted of CD4+ T cells from blood, cultured in vitro, obtained before SARS-CoV-2 vaccination. The source of these receptors is a human donor who had recovered from COVID-19.

By share of the sample, this clonotype is large (0.1 to 1%). The chain employs TRBV19 and TRBJ1-3, with 9 nucleotides matching TRBD1. Trimming at V came to 9 bases and at J to 2 bases, leaving 8 bases not matched to a gene. Germline values: CDR1 LNHDA, CDR2 SQIVND (reference sequence). The CDR3 loop spans 15 amino acids. In DNA, the CDR3 is TGTGCCAGCAGAGACCGGGACAGGGCTGGAAACACCATATATTTT. This gives the protein CASRDRDRAGNTIYF.

The CDR3 is CATSDFGGRESDTQYF. CDR3 bases: TGTGCCACCAGTGATTTCGGAGGGAGGGAGTCAGATACGCAGTATTTT. This chain uses TRBV24-1 with TRBJ2-3; 7 bases align to TRBD2. Germline V CDR1 and CDR2: KGHDR, SFDVKD. Trimming at V came to 1 base and at J to 4 bases, leaving 7 bases not matched to a gene. The CDR3 is 16 residues long.

This clonotype is labeled medium-sized (0.01 to 0.1%). The CDR3 loop reads CASSQDLDTSAYGYTF. CDR3 sequence (DNA): TGCGCCAGCAGCCAAGATTTAGACACCTCAGCCTATGGCTACACCTTC. The chain combines TRBV4-1 with TRBJ1-2; D gene unclear. V lost 0 bases and J lost 4, with 15 bases in between. Germline V lookup: CDR1 MGHRA, CDR2 YSYEKL. The CDR3 runs to 16 residues.

This clonotype was counted a few times. This chain connects TRBV7-3 to TRBJ2-3; 9 nucleotides match TRBD2. Germline V lookup: CDR1 SGHTA, CDR2 FQGTGA. The CDR3 length is 15 residues. J gave up 5 bases and V 5 bases, and 8 bases lay outside the gene matches. The CDR3 protein is CASSLLAGEVDTQYF. CDR3 DNA: TGTGCCAGCAGCCTGTTAGCGGGGGAGGTAGATACGCAGTATTTT.

The chain joins TRBV27 to TRBJ1-5; D call uncertain. CDR1 and CDR2 from the germline V gene are MNHEY and SMNVEV (reference sequence). There are 14 residues in the CDR3. Deletions cut 6 bases from V and 0 bases from J, with 9 bases between. The CDR3 region is CASRPMDSNQPQHF. Written as DNA, the CDR3 is TGTGCCAGCAGGCCTATGGATAGCAATCAGCCCCAGCATTTT.

This clonotype occurred a few times. The chain is built from TRBV29-1 and TRBJ2-1, with 9 positions matching TRBD2. With V trimmed by 4 bases and J by 0 bases, 1 base remained unmatched. The germline CDR1 and CDR2 sequences are SQVTM and ANQGSEA. The length of the CDR3 is 14 residues. The CDR3: CSVGLADSYNEQFF. In DNA form, the CDR3 reads TGCAGCGTTGGACTAGCGGACTCCTACAATGAGCAGTTCTTC.

This clonotype ranks as medium-sized. J is TRBJ2-3 and V is TRBV20-1, with D perhaps TRBD2 (5 bases). The V end was cut by 3 bases, the J end by 10 bases, with 14 bases between. The CDR3 sequence is 12 residues long. Germline V CDR1 and CDR2: DFQATT, SNEGSKA (reference sequence). This CDR3 reads CSASPLASSQYF. CDR3 bases: TGCAGTGCTAGTCCCTTAGCGTCTTCGCAGTATTTT.

This clonotype was found once. The chain uses TRBV29-1 and TRBJ2-1; D unclear. This CDR3 has 12 residues. V was shortened by 4 bases and J by 5 bases, with 9 bases between the two germline ends. CDR1 is SQVTM, CDR2 ANQGSEA, per germline. CDR3 DNA: TGCAGCGTTGCAAGTCGTAACAATGAGCAGTTCTTC. It specifies CSVASRNNEQFF.

This chain connects TRBV7-9 to TRBJ1-1; 8 nucleotides agree with TRBD1. V lost 8 bases, J lost 0 bases, and 11 bases stayed unmatched. Per the germline V gene, CDR1 is SEHNR and CDR2 is FQNEAQ (reference sequence). This CDR3 spans 16 amino acids. The CDR3: CASVAGGNDVNTEAFF. The CDR3 region has the DNA TGTGCCAGCGTGGCAGGGGGCAATGATGTGAACACTGAAGCTTTCTTT.

V and J are TRBV28 and TRBJ1-6; D remains ambiguous. CDR1 is MDHEN, CDR2 SYDVKM, per germline. The length of the CDR3 is 14 residues. Deletions cut 6 bases from V and 7 bases from J, with 13 bases between. The CDR3, as DNA: TGTGCCAGCAGGCCGATAGAGGAGAATTCACCCCTCCACTTT. Residues: CASRPIEENSPLHF.

This clonotype was seen just once. Germline is not matched at one junction end, which may reflect a read error. V gene TRBV19 combines with J gene TRBJ2-1, with TRBD2 identical over 9 bases. The CDR3 has 16 residues. Germline-derived CDR1 and CDR2 are LNHDA and SQIVND (reference sequence). The CDR3 loop reads CACRAGTSRSYNEQFF. The CDR3 coding sequence is TGTGCCTGTAGGGCCGGGACTAGCCGCTCCTACAATGAGCAGTTCTTC.